This TCR beta chain originates from a study of chemoradiotherapy in HPV16-positive cancers. Findings of the study overall: Non-HPV-specific T cells did not expand in tumors during treatment, whereas candidate HPV-specific clones and E7-related motifs did. Functional assays defining HPV-specific T cells used only a couple of HPV16-positive patients.

Notes on this clone: Its target is not known.

The CDR3 spans 17 residues. The germline CDR1 and CDR2 sequences are SGDLS and YYNGEE. V was pared by 0 bases and J by 4 bases, with 8 bases of the junction left unmatched. The assay was immunoSEQ multiplex PCR, and TCRdb's table has in-frame clones only and misses some. This sample has about 1,900 clones, with 70% to 90% found just once. Over chemoradiotherapy, repertoires were sampled more than once. Sequencing used tumor tissue, obtained from a patient who underwent chemoradiotherapy. The rearrangement joins TRBV9 to TRBJ2-1, with 9 bases fitting TRBD2. This TCR was sampled from a human donor with HPV-associated anogenital cancer. DNA for the CDR3: TGTGCCAGCAGCGTAGCTCCGAGCGGGGGGCGATACAATGAGCAGTTCTTC. This gives the protein CASSVAPSGGRYNEQFF.